Shown below are 12 T cell receptor beta chains from a single sample sequenced in a study of technical replicates of blood from several donors. Produced via immunoSEQ multiplex PCR; TCRdb's table is partial and in-frame only. The sample has some 80,000 clones; 96% are singletons. The sample was T cells isolated from PBMCs. Source of these receptors: a human donor in good health.

The chain recombines TRBV30 with TRBJ1-2; D is unresolved. The ends were cut back, 2 bases at V and 1 base at J, with 5 bases in the middle. CDR1 is GTSNPN, CDR2 SVGIG, per germline (reference sequence). The CDR3 contains 12 residues. The CDR3 sequence: CAWSPDNYGYTF. CDR3 sequence (DNA): TGTGCCTGGAGTCCAGATAACTATGGCTACACCTTC. Supplemented by reference TRBV30 and TRBJ1-2, the full variable domain reads SQTIHQWPATLVQPVGSPLSLECTVEGTSNPNLYWYRQAAGRGLQLLFYSVGIGQISSEVPQNLSASRPQDRQFILSSKKLLLSDSGFYLCAWSPDNYGYTFGSGTRLTVV.

The V and J genes are TRBV27 and TRBJ2-7; TRBD2 aligns across 9 bases. The CDR3 loop spans 14 amino acids. With V trimmed by 6 bases and J by 3 bases, 6 bases remained unmatched. Germline V gene data show CDR1 as MNHEY and CDR2 as SMNVEV (reference sequence). The chain's CDR3 is CASSWTSEGYEQYF. The CDR3, as DNA: TGTGCCAGCAGCTGGACTAGCGAAGGCTACGAGCAGTACTTC.

The chain couples TRBV27 to TRBJ2-4, with D possibly TRBD1 on 6 matching bases. CDR1 and CDR2 from the germline V gene are MNHEY and SMNVEV (reference sequence). There are 16 residues in the CDR3. V lost 6 bases to trimming and J lost 2 bases, with 17 bases between them. This CDR3 is CASSPASRGTKNIQYF. In nucleotides, the CDR3 is TGTGCCAGCAGCCCCGCCTCGAGGGGGACCAAAAACATTCAGTACTTC.

This chain joins TRBV7-3 and TRBJ2-1, with a weak D call TRBD2 (6 bases). The CDR3 is 16 residues long. The germline V gene has CDR1 SGHTA and CDR2 FQGTGA. Between the trimmed V and J ends, which lost 2 bases and 0 bases, there was a span of 11 bases. CDR3 sequence reads: CASSLSAGSSYNEQFF. In nucleotides, the CDR3 is TGTGCCAGCAGCTTATCGGCGGGAAGCTCCTACAATGAGCAGTTCTTC.

J is TRBJ1-2 and V is TRBV30, with D tentatively TRBD1 (6 bases). Germline V gene data show CDR1 as GTSNPN and CDR2 as SVGIG (reference sequence). The V and J ends lost 0 bases and 7 bases respectively, with 12 bases between them. The CDR3 covers 13 residues. The CDR3: CAWSVTGTGGYTF. The CDR3 nucleotides are TGTGCCTGGAGTGTCACAGGGACGGGTGGCTACACCTTC.

The chain is built from TRBV7-2 and TRBJ2-5; 9 positions match TRBD2. Per germline, CDR1 SGHTA and CDR2 FQGNSA. CDR3 length equals 15 residues. V was clipped by 3 bases and J by 1 base; unmatched bases: 3. The CDR3 bases are TGTGCCAGCAGCTTCGTTAGCGGGGGCCAAGAGACCCAGTACTTC. This translates into CASSFVSGGQETQYF.

This clone was detected once. The chain is built from TRBV6-6 and TRBJ1-5; D is unclear. CDR1 is MNHNY and CDR2 is SVGAGI in the germline V gene (reference sequence). The CDR3 is 14 amino acids. The V end lost 1 base, the J end lost 2 bases, and 6 bases lay between the germline ends. The DNA of the CDR3 is TGTGCCAGCAGTTACTTAATAGGCAATCAGCCCCAGCATTTT. Translating it yields CASSYLIGNQPQHF.

V gene TRBV10-3 combines with J gene TRBJ2-1; 8 bases align to TRBD2. The length of the CDR3 is 14 residues. Germline V CDR1 and CDR2: ENHRY, SYGVKD. V shed 7 bases and J 8 bases; nucleotides not matched to a gene: 10. CDR3 in amino acids: CAIKQPAGEDEQFF. CDR3 DNA sequence: TGTGCCATCAAACAACCAGCGGGAGAGGATGAGCAGTTCTTC.

The chain has TRBV7-8 and TRBJ1-2, with D unresolved. V lost 1 base and J lost 7, with 10 bases in between. The CDR3 is 13 amino acids. Germline lookup yields CDR1 SGHVS and CDR2 FQNEAQ. The CDR3 DNA follows: TGTGCCAGCAGCTTAGGTGTGGCGGGTGGCTACACCTTC. Translation: CASSLGVAGGYTF. The entire variable domain, with the rest obtained from reference TRBV7-8 and TRBJ1-2, is as follows: GAGVSQSPRYKVAKRGQDVALRCDPISGHVSLFWYQQALGQGPEFLTYFQNEAQLDKSGLPSDRFFAERPEGSVSTLKIQRTQQEDSAVYLCASSLGVAGGYTFGSGTRLTVV.

V gene TRBV29-1 combines with J gene TRBJ2-2, with 7 nucleotides matching TRBD1. Germline V gene lookup returns CDR1 SQVTM and CDR2 ANQGSEA. The V and J ends lost 4 bases and 3 bases, in that order; junction bases with no gene match: 8. The CDR3 extends over 15 amino acids. The CDR3 reads CSVVGGIRDTGELFF. The CDR3 nucleotides are TGCAGCGTTGTAGGGGGCATAAGGGACACCGGGGAGCTGTTTTTT.

V and J are TRBV19 and TRBJ2-7; weak D call: TRBD1 (6 bases). Trimming took 8 bases from V and 0 from J, leaving 14 bases between them. CDR1 LNHDA and CDR2 SQIVND come from the germline V gene (reference sequence). The CDR3 has 14 amino acids. CDR3 DNA: TGTGCCAGTTCCCTCCGGGACAACTCCTACGAGCAGTACTTC. This sequence encodes CASSLRDNSYEQYF.

The V and J genes are TRBV11-3 and TRBJ1-1, with 7 positions matching TRBD1. Trimming cost V 10 bases and J 0 bases; bases outside gene matches: 5. Per the germline V gene, CDR1 is SGHNT and CDR2 is YENEEA. CDR3 size: 13 residues. This chain's CDR3 is CATTGTVNTEAFF. DNA of the CDR3: TGTGCCACAACCGGGACAGTGAACACTGAAGCTTTCTTT.